One sample yielded the 3 T cell receptor beta chains listed below, sequenced in a study of T cell responses to AZD1222 COVID-19 vaccine. TCRdb's copy holds only in-frame clones and misses some; the assay was immunoSEQ multiplex PCR. The sample holds about 110,000 clones, around 91% seen once. The sequenced sample was peripheral blood, obtained 28 days after the second AZD1222 dose. These receptors were collected from an adult who received the AZD1222 COVID-19 vaccine.

The rearrangement links TRBV6-5 to TRBJ1-2; D is undetermined. Trimming cost V 0 bases and J 9 bases, with 14 bases left between them. The CDR3 loop spans 14 amino acids. Germline lookup yields CDR1 MNHEY and CDR2 SVGAGI. Here the CDR3 reads CASSYSRRPRSYTF. CDR3 sequence (DNA): TGTGCCAGCAGTTACTCGAGGCGGCCGAGAAGCTACACCTTC.

V gene TRBV25-1 combines with J gene TRBJ2-7; 11 nucleotides match TRBD1. V dropped 6 bases and J dropped 6; count of bases not matched to a gene: 4. The CDR3 extends over 13 amino acids. Germline CDR1 and CDR2: MGHDK and SYGVNS. CDR3 sequence (DNA): TGTGCCAGCAGCTCCGGGACAGGGGGCGAGCAGTACTTC. It codes for CASSSGTGGEQYF.

The rearrangement links TRBV3-1 (or the pseudogene TRBV3-2) to TRBJ2-2; no clear D gene. The CDR3 is made up of 13 amino acids. The V and J ends lost 1 base and 7 bases respectively, with 7 bases between them. Germline CDR1 is LGHDT and CDR2 is YNNKEL (reference sequence). CDR3 bases: TGTGCCAGCAGCCAAGCGGGCCGCGGGGAGCTGTTTTTT. Translation: CASSQAGRGELFF.